The 12 T cell receptor beta chains below were found in one sample sequenced in a study of blood T cell repertoires in COVID-19. The assay was immunoSEQ multiplex PCR, and TCRdb's table has in-frame clones only and misses some. The table has under 100,000 clones, around 87% seen once. Input material: peripheral blood. Receptor source: a human donor in a cohort sampled during active COVID-19.

This clone has a handful of counts. This rearrangement joins TRBV5-6 to TRBJ1-2; 11 nucleotides line up with TRBD1. The CDR3 length is 15 residues. CDR1 SGHDT and CDR2 YYEEEE come from the germline V gene. J lost 5 bases, V lost 4 bases, and 7 bases had no gene match. The CDR3 is CASSGQGAEYYGYTF. CDR3 sequence (DNA): TGTGCCAGCAGCGGACAGGGGGCCGAATATTATGGCTACACCTTC.

The chain combines TRBV5-1 with TRBJ1-6; no reliable D call. This CDR3 spans 12 amino acids. The germline V and J ends were trimmed by 5 bases and 5 bases, with 5 bases remaining between them. Looked up from germline, CDR1 is SGHRS and CDR2 is YFSETQ. CDR3 DNA: TGCGCCAGCAGACAAAATAATTCACCCCTCCACTTT. It specifies CASRQNNSPLHF.

V is TRBV5-1 and J is TRBJ2-5; D is uncertain. V gave up 7 bases and J gave up 5 bases, with 12 bases separating them. Germline V lookup: CDR1 SGHRS, CDR2 YFSETQ. The CDR3 length is 12 residues. Here the CDR3 DNA reads TGCGCCAGCCGTAGCTACCCGGAGACCCAGTACTTC. It specifies CASRSYPETQYF.

This clone has only one observation. The gene calls are TRBV3-1 (or the pseudogene TRBV3-2) and TRBJ1-1, with D possibly TRBD1 on 6 matching bases. The CDR3 extends over 13 amino acids. Looked up from germline, CDR1 is LGHDT and CDR2 is YNNKEL (reference sequence). The germline V and J ends were trimmed by 4 bases and 2 bases, with 8 bases remaining between them. CDR3 loop: CASSLTGNTEAFF. As DNA, the CDR3 is TGTGCCAGCAGCCTGACAGGAAACACTGAAGCTTTCTTT.

This clone occurred once. The J gene is TRBJ2-3, the V gene TRBV10-3; 7 bases align to TRBD2. The germline CDR1 and CDR2 sequences are ENHRY and SYGVKD. The CDR3 is made up of 15 amino acids. Losses at the gene ends were 4 bases for V and 3 bases for J; bases not matched to a gene: 7. The CDR3 coding sequence is TGTGCCATCAGTGGTGGGAGGGGCCAGACAGATACGCAGTATTTT. Protein sequence: CAISGGRGQTDTQYF.

The V gene is TRBV5-6, the J gene TRBJ1-6; TRBD1 might be the D (5 bases). The V and J ends lost 2 bases and 7 bases respectively, with 10 bases between them. CDR3 size: 14 residues. CDR1 and CDR2 (germline): SGHDT, YYEEEE. The CDR3 spells CASSFQGWNSPLHF. CDR3 in DNA: TGTGCCAGCAGCTTCCAGGGATGGAATTCACCCCTCCACTTT.

Remarks on this clone: At one end the junction does not follow the germline gene, possibly because of a read error. This chain connects TRBV19 to TRBJ1-2; TRBD1 is a possible D gene (6 bases). The CDR3 covers 13 residues. Per germline, CDR1 LNHDA and CDR2 SQIVND (reference sequence). CDR3 protein: CASSIDPGQTSSF. The CDR3 nucleotides are TGTGCCAGTAGTATAGACCCCGGACAGACATCCTCATTC.

V usage is TRBV10-3 and J usage is TRBJ2-3; 11 bases agree with TRBD2. The CDR3 contains 17 residues. The junction had 13 bases not matched to a gene; V was cut back by 6 bases and J by 5 bases. From germline, CDR1 is ENHRY and CDR2 SYGVKD. The CDR3 is CAIRDLAGGHSLDTQYF. As DNA, the CDR3 is TGTGCCATCAGGGACCTAGCGGGGGGCCATTCGTTAGATACGCAGTATTTT.

The chain has TRBV6-5 and TRBJ1-1; D may be TRBD1 (5 bases). Germline V CDR1 and CDR2: MNHEY, SVGAGI. The CDR3 contains 15 residues. V was shortened by 7 bases and J by 0 bases, with 15 bases between the two germline ends. As DNA, the CDR3 is TGTGCCAGCAAGGGGTCACTCTTCATGAACACTGAAGCTTTCTTT. Protein: CASKGSLFMNTEAFF.

The J gene is TRBJ1-3, the V gene TRBV30; no reliable D call. Germline CDR1 GTSNPN, CDR2 SVGIG (reference sequence). The V end was cut by 7 bases, the J end by 0 bases, with 4 bases between. CDR3 length: 11 amino acids. CDR3: CAYSSGNTIYF. As DNA, the CDR3 is TGTGCCTACTCCTCTGGAAACACCATATATTTT.

The chain joins TRBV25-1 to TRBJ2-1; the D is unclear. Germline V gene lookup returns CDR1 MGHDK and CDR2 SYGVNS. The V and J ends lost 4 bases and 10 bases respectively, with 8 bases between them. The CDR3 is 11 residues long. The CDR3 loop reads CASSGSGEQFF. The CDR3 DNA follows: TGTGCCAGCAGTGGATCCGGGGAGCAGTTCTTC. The variable domain in full, completed from reference TRBV25-1 and TRBJ2-1, reads EADIYQTPRYLVIGTGKKITLECSQTMGHDKMYWYQQDPGMELHLIHYSYGVNSTEKGDLSSESTVSRIRTEHFPLTLESARPSHTSQYLCASSGSGEQFFGPGTRLTVL.

The sample holds one count of this clone. V usage is TRBV5-5 and J usage is TRBJ2-1; D remains unclear. This CDR3 region has 12 residues. Trimming took 4 bases from V and 5 from J, leaving 7 bases between them. CDR1 and CDR2 (germline): SGHKS, YYEKEE (reference sequence). CDR3 bases: TGTGCCAGCAGCCCCTCTGACAATGAGCAGTTCTTC. It yields the protein CASSPSDNEQFF.